This T cell receptor (beta chain) was sequenced in a study of blood T cell repertoires in COVID-19. Looking at the study overall: Sites across the United States, Italy and Spain contributed samples from acute and convalescent COVID-19. PBMCs, B-cell-depleted T cells, or T cells were the source of the cDNA or gDNA that made up the material.

Sequenced by immunoSEQ multiplex PCR; TCRdb stores in-frame clones only, minus some. The sample has tens of thousands of clones, approximately 89% seen once. The CDR3 totals 16 residues. The germline V gene encodes CDR1 SEHNR and CDR2 FQNEAQ (reference sequence). The V and J ends lost 5 bases and 1 base respectively, with 15 bases between them. The sequencing input was peripheral blood. This receptor was obtained from a man aged 45 to 65 with active COVID-19. This chain links TRBV7-9 with TRBJ1-3; possibly TRBD1 for D (5 bases). The CDR3 spells CASSQVTGLSGNTIYF. The CDR3 DNA sequence: TGTGCCAGCAGCCAAGTCACAGGACTATCTGGAAACACCATATATTTT.